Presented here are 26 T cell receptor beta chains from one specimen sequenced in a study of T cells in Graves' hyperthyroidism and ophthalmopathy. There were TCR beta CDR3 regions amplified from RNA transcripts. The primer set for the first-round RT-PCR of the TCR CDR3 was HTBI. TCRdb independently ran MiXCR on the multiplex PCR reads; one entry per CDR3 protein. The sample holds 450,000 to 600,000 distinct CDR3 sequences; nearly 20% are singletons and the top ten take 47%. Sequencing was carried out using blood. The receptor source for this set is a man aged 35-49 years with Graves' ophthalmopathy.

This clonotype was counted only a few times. CDR3 protein: CSDRGNYGYTF. CDR3 DNA sequence: TGCAGCGACAGGGGCAACTATGGCTACACCTTC. The chain joins TRBV29-1 to TRBJ1-2; 7 positions agree with TRBD1. Germline trimming cut 7 bases from V and 2 bases from J; bases unmatched to any gene: 1. CDR3 length: 11 amino acids. Germline CDR1 is SQVTM and CDR2 is ANQGSEA.

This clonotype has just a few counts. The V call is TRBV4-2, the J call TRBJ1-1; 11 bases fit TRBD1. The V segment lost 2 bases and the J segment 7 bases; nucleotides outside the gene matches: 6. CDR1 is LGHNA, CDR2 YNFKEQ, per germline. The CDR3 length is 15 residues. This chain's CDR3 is CASSQMDRGLNEAFF. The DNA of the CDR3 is TGTGCCAGCAGCCAAATGGACAGGGGGCTCAATGAAGCTTTCTTT.

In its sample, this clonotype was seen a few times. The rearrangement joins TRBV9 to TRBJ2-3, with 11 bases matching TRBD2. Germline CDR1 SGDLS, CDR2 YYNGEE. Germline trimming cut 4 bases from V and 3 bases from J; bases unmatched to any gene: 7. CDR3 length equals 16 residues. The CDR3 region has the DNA TGTGCCAGCAGCTTCAGTAGCGGGAGGGCTACAGATACGCAGTATTTT. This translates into CASSFSSGRATDTQYF. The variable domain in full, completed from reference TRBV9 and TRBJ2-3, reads DSGVTQTPKHLITATGQRVTLRCSPRSGDLSVYWYQQSLDQGLQFLIQYYNGEERAKGNILERFSAQQFPDLHSELNLSSLELGDSALYFCASSFSSGRATDTQYFGPGTRLTVL.

In DNA form, the CDR3 reads TGTGCCAGCAGCCAAGAGAATCAGCCCCAGCATTTT. Translation gives CASSQENQPQHF. This sequence joins TRBV3-1 and TRBJ1-5; D call uncertain. The CDR3 is 12 residues long. The V and J ends lost 0 bases and 4 bases respectively, with 1 base between them. Germline V gives CDR1 LGHDT, CDR2 YNNKEL (reference sequence).

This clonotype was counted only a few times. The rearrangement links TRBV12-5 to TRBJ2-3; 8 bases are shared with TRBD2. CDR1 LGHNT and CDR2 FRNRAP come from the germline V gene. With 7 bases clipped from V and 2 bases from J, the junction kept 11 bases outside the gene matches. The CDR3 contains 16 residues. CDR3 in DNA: TGTGCTAGTGTCCCGAGCCTAGCGGGTTACACAGATACGCAGTATTTT. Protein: CASVPSLAGYTDTQYF. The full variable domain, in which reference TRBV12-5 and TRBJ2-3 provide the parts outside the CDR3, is DARVTQTPRHKVTEMGQEVTMRCQPILGHNTVFWYRQTMMQGLELLAYFRNRAPLDDSGMPKDRFSAEMPDATLATLKIQPSEPRDSAVYFCASVPSLAGYTDTQYFGPGTRLTVL.

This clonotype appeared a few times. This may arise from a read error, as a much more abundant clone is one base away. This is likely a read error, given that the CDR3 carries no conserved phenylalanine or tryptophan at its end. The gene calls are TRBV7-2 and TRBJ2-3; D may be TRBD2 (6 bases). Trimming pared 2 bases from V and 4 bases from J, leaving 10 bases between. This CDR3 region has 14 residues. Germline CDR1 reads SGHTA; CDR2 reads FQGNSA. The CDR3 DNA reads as TGTGCCAGCAGCTTAAGGCTAGCGTCAGATACGCAGTATCTT. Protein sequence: CASSLRLASDTQYL.

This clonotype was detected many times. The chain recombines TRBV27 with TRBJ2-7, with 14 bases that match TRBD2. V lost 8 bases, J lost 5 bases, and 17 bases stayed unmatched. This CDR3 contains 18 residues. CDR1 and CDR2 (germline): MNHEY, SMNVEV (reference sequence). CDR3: CASGPTGLAGAFGNEQYF. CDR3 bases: TGTGCCAGCGGTCCTACGGGACTAGCGGGAGCGTTTGGGAACGAGCAGTACTTC.

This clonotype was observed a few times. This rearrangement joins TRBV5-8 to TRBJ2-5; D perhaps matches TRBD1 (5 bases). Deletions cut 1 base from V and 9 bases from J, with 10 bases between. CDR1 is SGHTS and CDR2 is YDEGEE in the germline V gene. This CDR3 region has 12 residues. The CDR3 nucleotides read TGTGCCAGCAGCTTGTCCAGGGCCTCCCAGTACTTC. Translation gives CASSLSRASQYF.

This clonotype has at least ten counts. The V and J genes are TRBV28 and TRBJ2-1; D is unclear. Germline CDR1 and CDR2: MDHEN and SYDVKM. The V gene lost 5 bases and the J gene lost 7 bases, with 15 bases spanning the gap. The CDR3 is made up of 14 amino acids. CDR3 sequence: CASSAPQGRNEQFF. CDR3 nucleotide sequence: TGTGCCAGCAGTGCCCCCCAAGGAAGGAATGAGCAGTTCTTC.

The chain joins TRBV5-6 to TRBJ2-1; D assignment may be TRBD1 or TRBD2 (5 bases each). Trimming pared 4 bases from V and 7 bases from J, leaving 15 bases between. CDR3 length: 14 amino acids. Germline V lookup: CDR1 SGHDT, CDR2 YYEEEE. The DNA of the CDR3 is TGTGCCAGCAGCCCATTACGGGGCAGGAATGAGCAGTTCTTC. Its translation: CASSPLRGRNEQFF. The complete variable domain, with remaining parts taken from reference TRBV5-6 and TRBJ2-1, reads DAGVTQSPTHLIKTRGQQVTLRCSPKSGHDTVSWYQQALGQGPQFIFQYYEEEERQRGNFPDRFSGHQFPNYSSELNVNALLLGDSALYLCASSPLRGRNEQFFGPGTRLTVL.

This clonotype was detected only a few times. CDR3 residues: CASSSSGQGNYEQYF. The CDR3 region has the DNA TGTGCCAGCAGTTCCTCGGGACAGGGGAACTACGAGCAGTACTTC. V gene TRBV28 combines with J gene TRBJ2-7, with 10 bases aligning to TRBD1. The CDR3 has 15 residues. Germline CDR1 reads MDHEN; CDR2 reads SYDVKM. Trimming removed 4 bases from V and 3 bases from J; junction bases left unmatched: 6.

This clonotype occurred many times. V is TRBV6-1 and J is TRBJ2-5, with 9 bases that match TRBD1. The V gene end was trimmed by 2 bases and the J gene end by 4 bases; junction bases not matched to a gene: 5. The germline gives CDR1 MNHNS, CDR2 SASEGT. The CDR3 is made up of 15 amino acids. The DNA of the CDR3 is TGTGCCAGCAGTGAAAGTGGGACAGGGCTAGAGACCCAGTACTTC. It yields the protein CASSESGTGLETQYF.

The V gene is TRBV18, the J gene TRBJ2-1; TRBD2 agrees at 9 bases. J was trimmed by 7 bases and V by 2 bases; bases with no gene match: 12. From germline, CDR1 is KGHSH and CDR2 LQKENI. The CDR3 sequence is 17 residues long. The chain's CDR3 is CASSPDLGGGGENEQFF. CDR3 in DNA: TGTGCCAGCTCACCAGACTTGGGCGGGGGGGGAGAAAATGAGCAGTTCTTC.

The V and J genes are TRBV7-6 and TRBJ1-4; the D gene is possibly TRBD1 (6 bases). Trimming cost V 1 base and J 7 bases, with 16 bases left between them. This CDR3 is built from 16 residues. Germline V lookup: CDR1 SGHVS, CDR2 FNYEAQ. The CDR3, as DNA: TGTGCCAGCAGCTTAGGGAACTTACAGGGACGTGAAAAACTGTTTTTT. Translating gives CASSLGNLQGREKLFF.

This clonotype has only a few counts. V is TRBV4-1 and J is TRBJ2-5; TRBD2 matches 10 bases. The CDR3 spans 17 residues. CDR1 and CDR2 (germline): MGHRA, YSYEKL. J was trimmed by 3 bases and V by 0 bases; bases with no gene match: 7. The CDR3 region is CASSQDAIGTSEETQYF. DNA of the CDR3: TGCGCCAGCAGCCAAGACGCCATCGGGACTAGCGAAGAGACCCAGTACTTC.

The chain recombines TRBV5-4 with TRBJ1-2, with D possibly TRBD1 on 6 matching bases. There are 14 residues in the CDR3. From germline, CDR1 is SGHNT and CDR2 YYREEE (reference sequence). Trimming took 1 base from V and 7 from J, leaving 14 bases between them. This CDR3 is CASSLLAGDGGYTF. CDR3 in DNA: TGTGCCAGCAGCTTGCTAGCAGGGGACGGTGGCTACACCTTC.

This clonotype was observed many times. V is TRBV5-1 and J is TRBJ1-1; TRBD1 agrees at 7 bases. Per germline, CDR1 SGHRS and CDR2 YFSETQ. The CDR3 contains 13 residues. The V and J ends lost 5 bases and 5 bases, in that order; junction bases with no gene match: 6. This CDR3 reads CASRRGLGTEAFF. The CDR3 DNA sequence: TGCGCCAGCAGGAGGGGGCTTGGAACTGAAGCTTTCTTT.

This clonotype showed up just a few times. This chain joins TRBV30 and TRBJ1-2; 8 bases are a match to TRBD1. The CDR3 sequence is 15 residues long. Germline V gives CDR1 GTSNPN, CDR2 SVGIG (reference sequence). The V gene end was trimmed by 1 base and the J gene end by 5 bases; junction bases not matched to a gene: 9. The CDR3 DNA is TGTGCCTGGAGTGCGTCAGGGGGCGCATGGTATGGCTACACCTTC. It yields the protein CAWSASGGAWYGYTF.

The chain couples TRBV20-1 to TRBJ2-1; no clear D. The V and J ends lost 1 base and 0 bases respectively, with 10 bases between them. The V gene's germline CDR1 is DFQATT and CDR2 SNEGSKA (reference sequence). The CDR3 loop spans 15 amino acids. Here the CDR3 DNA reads TGCAGTGCTAGAGCAACTTACATCTCCTACAATGAGCAGTTCTTC. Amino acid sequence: CSARATYISYNEQFF.

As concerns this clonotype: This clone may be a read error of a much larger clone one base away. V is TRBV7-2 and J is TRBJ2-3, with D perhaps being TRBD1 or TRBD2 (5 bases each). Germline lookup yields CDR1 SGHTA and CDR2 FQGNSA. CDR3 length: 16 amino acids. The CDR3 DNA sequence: TGTGCCAGCAGCTTGGGGGAGTCATGGCCCACAGATGCGCAGTATTTT. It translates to CASSLGESWPTDAQYF.

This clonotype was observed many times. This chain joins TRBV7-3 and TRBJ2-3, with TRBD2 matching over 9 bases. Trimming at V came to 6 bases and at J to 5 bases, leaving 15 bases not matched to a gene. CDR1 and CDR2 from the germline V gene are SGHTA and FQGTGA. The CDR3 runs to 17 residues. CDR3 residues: CASSPSPGRGGQDTQYF. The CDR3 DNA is TGTGCCAGCAGTCCCAGTCCCGGGCGGGGGGGCCAAGATACGCAGTATTTT.

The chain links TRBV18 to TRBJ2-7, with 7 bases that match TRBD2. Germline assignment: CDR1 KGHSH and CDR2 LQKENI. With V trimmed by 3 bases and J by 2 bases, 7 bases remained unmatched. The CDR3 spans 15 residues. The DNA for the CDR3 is TGTGCCAGCTCACCGAGCGGGGAAATAGCCTACGAGCAGTACTTC. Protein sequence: CASSPSGEIAYEQYF.

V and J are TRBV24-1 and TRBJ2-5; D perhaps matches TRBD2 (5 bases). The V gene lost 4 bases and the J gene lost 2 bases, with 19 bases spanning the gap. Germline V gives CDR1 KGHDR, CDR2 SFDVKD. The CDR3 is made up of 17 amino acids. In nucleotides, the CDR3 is TGTGCCACCAGTGACTCCGGGATCTTAAACCAACAAGAGACCCAGTACTTC. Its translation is CATSDSGILNQQETQYF.

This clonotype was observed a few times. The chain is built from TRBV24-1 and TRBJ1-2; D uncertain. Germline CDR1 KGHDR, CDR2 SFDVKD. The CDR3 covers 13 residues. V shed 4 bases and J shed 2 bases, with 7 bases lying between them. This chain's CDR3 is CATSERVNYGYTF. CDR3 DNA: TGTGCCACCAGTGAGAGGGTCAACTATGGCTACACCTTC.

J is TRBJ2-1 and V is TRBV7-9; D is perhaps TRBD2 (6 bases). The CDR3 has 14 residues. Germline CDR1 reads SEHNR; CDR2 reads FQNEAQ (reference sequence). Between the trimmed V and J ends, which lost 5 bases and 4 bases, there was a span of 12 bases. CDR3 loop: CASSPSAGYNEQFF. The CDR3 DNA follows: TGTGCCAGCAGCCCTAGCGCCGGTTACAATGAGCAGTTCTTC.

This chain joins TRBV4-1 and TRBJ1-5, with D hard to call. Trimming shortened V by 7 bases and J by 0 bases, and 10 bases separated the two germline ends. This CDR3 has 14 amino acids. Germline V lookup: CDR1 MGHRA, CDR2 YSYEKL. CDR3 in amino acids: CASTTEYSNQPQHF. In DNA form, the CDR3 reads TGCGCCAGCACTACGGAATATAGCAATCAGCCCCAGCATTTT.